A single T cell receptor beta chain is shown here with its context. The trim removed 0 bases at V and 1 base at J, leaving 7 bases unmatched. The CDR3 extends over 18 amino acids. The germline V gene encodes CDR1 LGHNA and CDR2 YSLEER. These data originate in a study of shared clonotypes between healthy human individuals. The genomic DNA of each subset was split evenly across several immunoSEQ plates. Unsorted PBMC DNA was run through sequencing on ten immunoSEQ deep assay plates. Original analysis: Sequence data from immunoSEQ were junction-only and lacked quality scores; consequently, filtering differed. The repertoire was sequenced with immunoSEQ multiplex PCR; TCRdb's copy has only in-frame clones and lacks some. V, J and clone size were drawn from that table, and D and trimming were deduced from the DNA. The sample has about 490,000 clones, around 73% seen once.

This receptor was obtained from a woman aged 40 to 50 in good health. Some clones in this sample may be carry-over from other donors' samples. This chain links TRBV4-3 with TRBJ2-1; 9 nucleotides align to TRBD2. Specimen: PBMCs. The CDR3 DNA is TGCGCCAGCAGCCAAGAGGGGGGTAGCGGGAGTTCCTACAATGAGCAGTTCTTC. This sequence encodes CASSQEGGSGSSYNEQFF.